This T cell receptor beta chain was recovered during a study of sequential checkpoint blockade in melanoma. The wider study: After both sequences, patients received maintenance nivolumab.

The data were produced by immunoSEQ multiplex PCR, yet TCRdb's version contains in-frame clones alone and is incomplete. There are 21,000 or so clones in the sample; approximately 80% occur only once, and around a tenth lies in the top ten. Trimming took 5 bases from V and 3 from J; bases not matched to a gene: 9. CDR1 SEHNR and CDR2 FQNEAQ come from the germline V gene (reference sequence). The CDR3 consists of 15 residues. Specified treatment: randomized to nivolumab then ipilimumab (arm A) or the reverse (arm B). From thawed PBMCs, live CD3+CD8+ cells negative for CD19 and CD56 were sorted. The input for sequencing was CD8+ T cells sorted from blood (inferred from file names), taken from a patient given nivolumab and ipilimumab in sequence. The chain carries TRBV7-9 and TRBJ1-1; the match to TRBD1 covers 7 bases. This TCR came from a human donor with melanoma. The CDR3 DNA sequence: TGTGCCAGCAGCGGGCAGGGGGGTTGGGACACTGAAGCTTTCTTT. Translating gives CASSGQGGWDTEAFF.